This passage covers 3 T cell receptor beta chains from one sample sequenced in a study of cytomegalovirus exposure and HLA in healthy donors. Some clones are missing from TCRdb's copy, which holds only in-frame ones; the method was immunoSEQ multiplex PCR. This table holds about 58,000 clones, about 92% found once. The sample consisted of PBMCs. These receptors were collected from a man aged 18-30 years in good health and CMV-seronegative.

The chain employs TRBV5-4 and TRBJ2-6; D gene ambiguous. In germline, CDR1 is SGHNT, CDR2 YYREEE (reference sequence). V was shortened by 1 base and J by 0 bases, with 5 bases between the two germline ends. This CDR3 has 15 residues. The CDR3: CASSLLSSGANVLTF. In nucleotides, the CDR3 is TGTGCCAGCAGCTTGCTGTCCTCTGGGGCCAACGTCCTGACTTTC.

The chain links TRBV5-1 to TRBJ2-2; 11 bases are a match to TRBD2. Germline V gene sequence: CDR1 SGHRS, CDR2 YFSETQ. V was pared by 4 bases and J by 3 bases, with 5 bases of the junction left unmatched. There are 16 residues in the CDR3. The CDR3 DNA reads TGCGCCAGCAGCCCTTTAGCGGGAGGGGACACCGGGGAGCTGTTTTTT. Encoded protein: CASSPLAGGDTGELFF.

The chain uses TRBV29-1 and TRBJ2-1, with D hard to call. CDR3 length equals 10 residues. CDR1 is SQVTM, CDR2 ANQGSEA, per germline. The V and J ends lost 7 bases and 3 bases respectively, with 4 bases between them. The CDR3 sequence is CSGSYNEQFF. The CDR3 coding sequence is TGCAGCGGGAGCTACAATGAGCAGTTCTTC.